Included here is one T cell receptor (beta chain) sequence, with context. V lost 5 bases and J 8 bases, leaving 12 bases between the germline ends. This CDR3 is built from 12 residues. Germline CDR1 is SEHNR and CDR2 is FQNEAQ (reference sequence). This sample stems from a study of blood T cell repertoires in COVID-19. For the study at large: Samples came from the United States, Italy and Spain, spanning acute and convalescent COVID-19.

The table came from immunoSEQ multiplex PCR; TCRdb's copy has only in-frame clones and leaves some out. The profile covers 200,000 to 250,000 clones, with more than 75% appearing a single time and less than 6% taken by the ten largest. Source material: peripheral blood. This sequence joins TRBV7-9 and TRBJ1-2; a weak D match, TRBD1 (5 bases). The clonotype originates from an older woman with COVID-19, enrolled during active disease. The DNA for the CDR3 is TGTGCCAGCAGCCAAACAGGATACGGCTACACCTTC. Translating it yields CASSQTGYGYTF.